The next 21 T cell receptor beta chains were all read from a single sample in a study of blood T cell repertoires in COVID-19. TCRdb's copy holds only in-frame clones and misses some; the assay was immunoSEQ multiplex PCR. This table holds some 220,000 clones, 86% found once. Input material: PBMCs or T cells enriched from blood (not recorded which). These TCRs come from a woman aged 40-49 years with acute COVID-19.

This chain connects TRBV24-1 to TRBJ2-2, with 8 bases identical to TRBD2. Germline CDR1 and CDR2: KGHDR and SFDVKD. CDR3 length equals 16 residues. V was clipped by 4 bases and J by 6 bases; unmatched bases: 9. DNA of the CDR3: TGTGCCACCAGTGAATTGAGTCGGGGGGGCTCCGGGGAGCTGTTTTTT. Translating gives CATSELSRGGSGELFF.

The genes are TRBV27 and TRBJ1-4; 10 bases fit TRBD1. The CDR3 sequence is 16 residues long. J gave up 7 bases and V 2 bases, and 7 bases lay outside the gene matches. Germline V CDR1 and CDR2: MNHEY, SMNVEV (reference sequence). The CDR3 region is CASSLRLTGGFEKLFF. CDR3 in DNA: TGTGCCAGCAGTTTACGTTTGACAGGGGGCTTTGAAAAACTGTTTTTT. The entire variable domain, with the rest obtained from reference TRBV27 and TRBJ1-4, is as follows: EAQVTQNPRYLITVTGKKLTVTCSQNMNHEYMSWYRQDPGLGLRQIYYSMNVEVTDKGDVPEGYKVSRKEKRNFPLILESPSPNQTSLYFCASSLRLTGGFEKLFFGSGTQLSVL.

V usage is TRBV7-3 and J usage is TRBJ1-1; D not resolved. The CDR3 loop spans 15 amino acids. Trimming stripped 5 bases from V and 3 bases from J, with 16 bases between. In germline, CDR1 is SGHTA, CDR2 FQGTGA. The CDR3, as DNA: TGTGCCAGCAGCCAGAAAAGACACGGGGACACTGAAGCTTTCTTT. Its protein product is CASSQKRHGDTEAFF.

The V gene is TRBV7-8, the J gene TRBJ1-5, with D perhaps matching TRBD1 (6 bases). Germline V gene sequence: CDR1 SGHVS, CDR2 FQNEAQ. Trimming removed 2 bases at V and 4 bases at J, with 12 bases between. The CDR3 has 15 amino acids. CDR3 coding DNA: TGTGCCAGCAGCTTAAAGACAGGCCTGAATCAGCCCCAGCATTTT. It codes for CASSLKTGLNQPQHF.

The CDR3: CASSQGDLGQGVVGEKLFF. CDR3 nucleotide sequence: TGTGCCAGCAGCCAAGGAGATCTGGGACAGGGGGTTGTTGGTGAAAAACTGTTTTTT. This sequence joins TRBV4-2 and TRBJ1-4; 11 bases fit TRBD1. The germline CDR1 and CDR2 sequences are LGHNA and YNFKEQ. This CDR3 comprises 19 residues. Trimming cost V 1 base and J 7 bases; bases outside gene matches: 14.

As DNA, the CDR3 is TGTGCCAGCAGCCAAGATGGGGCAGGGTCCTACACTGAAGCTTTCTTT. It encodes CASSQDGAGSYTEAFF. This chain joins TRBV3-1 (or the pseudogene TRBV3-2) and TRBJ1-1; TRBD1 is a possible D gene (5 bases). Trimming took 0 bases from V and 3 from J, leaving 14 bases between them. Germline CDR1 reads LGHDT; CDR2 reads YNNKEL (reference sequence). CDR3 size: 16 residues.

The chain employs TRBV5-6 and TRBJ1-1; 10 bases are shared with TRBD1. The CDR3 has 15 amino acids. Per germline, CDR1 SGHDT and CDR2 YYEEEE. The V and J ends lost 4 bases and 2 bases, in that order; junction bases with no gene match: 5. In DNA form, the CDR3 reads TGTGCCAGCAGCGGGGGGACAGGGGTAAACACTGAAGCTTTCTTT. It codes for CASSGGTGVNTEAFF. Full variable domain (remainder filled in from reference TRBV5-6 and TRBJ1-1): DAGVTQSPTHLIKTRGQQVTLRCSPKSGHDTVSWYQQALGQGPQFIFQYYEEEERQRGNFPDRFSGHQFPNYSSELNVNALLLGDSALYLCASSGGTGVNTEAFFGQGTRLTVV.

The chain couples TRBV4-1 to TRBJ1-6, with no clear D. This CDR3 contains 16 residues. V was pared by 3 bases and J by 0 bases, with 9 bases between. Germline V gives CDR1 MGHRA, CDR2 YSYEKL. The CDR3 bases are TGCGCCAGCAGCCAGGAGGCGAGCTCCTATAATTCACCCCTCCACTTT. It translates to CASSQEASSYNSPLHF.

CDR3 DNA sequence: TGTGCCAGCAGCCCACCGACGGGAGATAGCAATCAGCCCCAGCATTTT. It specifies CASSPPTGDSNQPQHF. The chain links TRBV14 to TRBJ1-5; no clear D gene. The germline V and J ends were trimmed by 4 bases and 0 bases, with 13 bases remaining between them. The CDR3 has 16 residues. Germline V CDR1 and CDR2: SGHDN, FVKESK.

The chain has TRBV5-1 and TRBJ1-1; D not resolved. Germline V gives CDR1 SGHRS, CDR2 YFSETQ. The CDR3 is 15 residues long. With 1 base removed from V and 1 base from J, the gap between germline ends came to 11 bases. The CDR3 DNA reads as TGCGCCAGCAGCTTGTACTATAAGACGAACACTGAAGCTTTCTTT. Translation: CASSLYYKTNTEAFF.

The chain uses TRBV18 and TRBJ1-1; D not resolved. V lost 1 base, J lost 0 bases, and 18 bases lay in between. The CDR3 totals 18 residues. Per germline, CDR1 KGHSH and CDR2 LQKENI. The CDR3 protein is CASSPRSLRGIMNTEAFF. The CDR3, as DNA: TGTGCCAGCTCACCACGGTCCTTACGGGGAATCATGAACACTGAAGCTTTCTTT.

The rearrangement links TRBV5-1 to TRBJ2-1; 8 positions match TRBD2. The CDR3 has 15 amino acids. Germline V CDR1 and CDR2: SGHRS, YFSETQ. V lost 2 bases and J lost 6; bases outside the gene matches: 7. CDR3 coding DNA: TGCGCCAGCAGCTTCGAAGCGGGGGTCCCCAATGAGCAGTTCTTC. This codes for CASSFEAGVPNEQFF.

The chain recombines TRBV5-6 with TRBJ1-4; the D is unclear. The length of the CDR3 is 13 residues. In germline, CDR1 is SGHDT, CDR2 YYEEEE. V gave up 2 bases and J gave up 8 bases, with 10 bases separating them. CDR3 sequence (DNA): TGTGCCAGCAGCTTTCCTGCGAGAGAAAAACTGTTTTTT. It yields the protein CASSFPAREKLFF. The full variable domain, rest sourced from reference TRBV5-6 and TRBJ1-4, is DAGVTQSPTHLIKTRGQQVTLRCSPKSGHDTVSWYQQALGQGPQFIFQYYEEEERQRGNFPDRFSGHQFPNYSSELNVNALLLGDSALYLCASSFPAREKLFFGSGTQLSVL.

The CDR3 nucleotides read TGTGCCACGGACCTTGACAGGTGTCGCAATCAGCCCCAGCATTTT. This codes for CATDLDRCRNQPQHF. V gene TRBV24-1 combines with J gene TRBJ1-5, with D maybe TRBD1 (6 bases). V was trimmed by 10 bases and J by 2 bases, leaving 17 bases between them. The germline gives CDR1 KGHDR, CDR2 SFDVKD. The CDR3 totals 15 residues.

Here the CDR3 reads CASRDPQGGAGWRGTEAFF. The CDR3 nucleotides are TGCGCCAGCAGAGACCCTCAAGGGGGCGCAGGTTGGAGGGGCACTGAAGCTTTCTTT. The V and J genes are TRBV5-1 and TRBJ1-1; 7 bases map to TRBD1. Losses at the gene ends were 5 bases for V and 4 bases for J; bases not matched to a gene: 23. CDR1 is SGHRS and CDR2 is YFSETQ in the germline V gene. The CDR3 has 19 residues.

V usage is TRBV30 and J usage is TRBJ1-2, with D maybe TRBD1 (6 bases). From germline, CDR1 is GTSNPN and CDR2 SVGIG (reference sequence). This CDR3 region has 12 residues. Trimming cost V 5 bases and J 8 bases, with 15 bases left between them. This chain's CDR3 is CAWEQGLYGYTF. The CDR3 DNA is TGTGCCTGGGAACAGGGCCTCTACGGCTACACCTTC.

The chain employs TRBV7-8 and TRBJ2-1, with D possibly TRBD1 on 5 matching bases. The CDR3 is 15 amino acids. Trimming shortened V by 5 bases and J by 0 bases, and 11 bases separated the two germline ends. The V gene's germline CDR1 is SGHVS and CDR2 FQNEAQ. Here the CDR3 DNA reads TGTGCCAGCAGCCTCGACAGTTCCTCCTACAATGAGCAGTTCTTC. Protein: CASSLDSSSYNEQFF.

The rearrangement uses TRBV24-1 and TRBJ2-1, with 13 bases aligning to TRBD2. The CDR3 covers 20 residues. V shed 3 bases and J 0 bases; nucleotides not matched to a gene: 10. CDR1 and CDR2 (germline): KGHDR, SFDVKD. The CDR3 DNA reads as TGTGCCACCAGTGATGCCCCGGGACTAGCGGGGACCAGCTCCTACAATGAGCAGTTCTTC. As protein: CATSDAPGLAGTSSYNEQFF.

The CDR3 DNA reads as TGTGCTAGTGGGACAGGGGTGGGTGAGCAGTTCTTC. It specifies CASGTGVGEQFF. This chain uses TRBV12-5 with TRBJ2-1; 8 positions agree with TRBD1. V shed 6 bases and J 9 bases; nucleotides not matched to a gene: 4. This CDR3 spans 12 amino acids. CDR1 LGHNT and CDR2 FRNRAP come from the germline V gene.

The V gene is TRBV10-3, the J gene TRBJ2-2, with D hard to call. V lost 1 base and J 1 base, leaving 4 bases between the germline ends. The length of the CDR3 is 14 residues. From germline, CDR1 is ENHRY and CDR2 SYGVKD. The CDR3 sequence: CAISELQNTGELFF. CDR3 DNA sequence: TGTGCCATCAGTGAGTTACAGAACACCGGGGAGCTGTTTTTT.

The CDR3 sequence: CASSPGLAGGRAKNIQYF. The CDR3 coding sequence is TGCGCCAGCAGCCCCGGACTAGCGGGGGGGCGAGCCAAAAACATTCAGTACTTC. The J gene is TRBJ2-4, the V gene TRBV4-1; TRBD2 aligns across 15 bases. Germline V gene data show CDR1 as MGHRA and CDR2 as YSYEKL. The CDR3 runs to 18 residues. V lost 4 bases and J lost 0; bases outside the gene matches: 4.